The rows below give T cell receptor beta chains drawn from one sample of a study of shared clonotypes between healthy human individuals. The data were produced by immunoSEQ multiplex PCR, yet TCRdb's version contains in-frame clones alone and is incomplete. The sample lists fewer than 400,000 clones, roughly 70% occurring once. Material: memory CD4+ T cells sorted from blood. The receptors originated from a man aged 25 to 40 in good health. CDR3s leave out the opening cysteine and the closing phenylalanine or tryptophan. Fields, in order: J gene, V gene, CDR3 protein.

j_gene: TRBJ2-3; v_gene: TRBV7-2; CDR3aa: ASSPASGKVTDTQY
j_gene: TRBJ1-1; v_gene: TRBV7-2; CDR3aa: ASSRRRNTEAF
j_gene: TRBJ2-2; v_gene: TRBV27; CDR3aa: ASSLQGVQNTGELF
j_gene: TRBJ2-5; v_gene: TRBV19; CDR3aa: ASSLGSRKTQY
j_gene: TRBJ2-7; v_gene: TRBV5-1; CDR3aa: ASSLSAQPNYEQY
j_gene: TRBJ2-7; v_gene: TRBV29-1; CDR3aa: SVQDSTYEQY
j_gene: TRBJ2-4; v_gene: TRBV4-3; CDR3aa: ASSQDKEYKNIQY
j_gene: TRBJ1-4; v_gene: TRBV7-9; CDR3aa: ASSLAGTGVEKLF
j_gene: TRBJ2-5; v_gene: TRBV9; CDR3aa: ASSVAPPLTGGQETQY
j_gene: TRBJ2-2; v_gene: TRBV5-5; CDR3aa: ASRLTGYGTGELF
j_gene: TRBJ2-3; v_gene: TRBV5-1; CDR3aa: ASSSVAFDDTQY
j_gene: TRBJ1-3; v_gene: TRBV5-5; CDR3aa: ASSLAASGTAYSGNTIY
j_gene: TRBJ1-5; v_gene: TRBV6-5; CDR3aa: ASRHSNQPQH
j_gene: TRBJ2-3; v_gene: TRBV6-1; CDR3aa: ASSADRALHTQY
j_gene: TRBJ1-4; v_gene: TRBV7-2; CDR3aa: ASSPGSGEKLF
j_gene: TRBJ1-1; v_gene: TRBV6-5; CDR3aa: ASSYVGLVF
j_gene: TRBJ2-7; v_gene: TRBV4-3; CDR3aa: ASSQWLAGYEQY
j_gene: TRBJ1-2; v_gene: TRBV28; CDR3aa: ASSPPYYGYT
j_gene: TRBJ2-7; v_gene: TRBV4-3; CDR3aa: ASSQELGNYEQY
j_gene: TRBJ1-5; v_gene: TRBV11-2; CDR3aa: ASSLGGVGQPQH
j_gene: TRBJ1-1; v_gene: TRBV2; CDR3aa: ASGREVTEAF
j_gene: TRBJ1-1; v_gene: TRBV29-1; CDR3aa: SVGDRVNTEAF
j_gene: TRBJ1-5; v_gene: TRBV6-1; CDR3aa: ASSVPDRGLSNQPQH
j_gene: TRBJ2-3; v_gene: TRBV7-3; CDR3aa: ASRPRGAGDPDTQY
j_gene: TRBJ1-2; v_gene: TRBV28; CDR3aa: ASSSAGHQNYGYT
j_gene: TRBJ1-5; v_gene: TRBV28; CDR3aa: ASSLLRTGVGNQPQH
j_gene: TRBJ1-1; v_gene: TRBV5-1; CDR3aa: ASSLDPNTEAF
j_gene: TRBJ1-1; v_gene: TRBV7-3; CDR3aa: ASSLTPNTEAF
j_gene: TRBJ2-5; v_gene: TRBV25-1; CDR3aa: ASKGQARQETQY